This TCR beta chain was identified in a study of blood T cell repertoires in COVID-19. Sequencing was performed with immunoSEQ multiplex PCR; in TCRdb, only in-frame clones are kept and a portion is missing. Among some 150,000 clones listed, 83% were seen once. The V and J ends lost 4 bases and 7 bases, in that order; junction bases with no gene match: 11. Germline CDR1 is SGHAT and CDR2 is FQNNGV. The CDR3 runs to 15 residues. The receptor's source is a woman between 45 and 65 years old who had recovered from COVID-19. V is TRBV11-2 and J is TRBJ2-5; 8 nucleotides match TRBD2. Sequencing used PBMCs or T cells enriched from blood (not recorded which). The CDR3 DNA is TGTGCCAGCAGCTCGGGTAGCGGGGCCGGGGGGACCCAGTACTTC. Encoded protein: CASSSGSGAGGTQYF.